These T cell receptor beta chains were read from a single sample in a study of blood T cell repertoires in COVID-19. Libraries were prepared by immunoSEQ multiplex PCR; TCRdb keeps only in-frame clonotypes and omits some of them. The sample lists more than 25,000 clones, about 90% occurring once. Sequenced sample: peripheral blood. Receptors originate from a human donor in a cohort sampled during active COVID-19. The CDR3 runs from the conserved cysteine through the conserved F or W.

V: TRBV7-8; J: TRBJ1-4; CDR3: CASSPGQGELWGEKLFF
V: TRBV29-1; J: TRBJ2-3; CDR3: CSVERGSGVGDTQYF
V: TRBV5-1; J: TRBJ2-7; CDR3: CASSAGLADYEQYF
V: TRBV10-3; J: TRBJ2-3; CDR3: CAISDPRDTQYF
V: TRBV10-3; J: TRBJ2-5; CDR3: CAIREDMITETQYF
V: TRBV4-1; J: TRBJ2-3; CDR3: CASSPAQGKAGVDTQYF
V: TRBV19; J: TRBJ2-3; CDR3: CASRLGGDTDTQYF
V: TRBV19; J: TRBJ2-1; CDR3: CASSIGGLAYYNEQFF
V: TRBV18; J: TRBJ2-3; CDR3: CASSPQTSGSNTQYF
V: TRBV7-3; J: TRBJ2-1; CDR3: CASSLGGQVNEQFF
V: TRBV6-5; J: TRBJ1-2; CDR3: CASILRTGGYYGYTF
V: TRBV4-1; J: TRBJ2-7; CDR3: CASSHPAGTGGYEQYF
V: TRBV4-1; J: TRBJ2-1; CDR3: CASSLSFGGQGGDNEQFF
V: TRBV6-5; J: TRBJ1-5; CDR3: CASRALLGGGQPQHF
V: TRBV5-5; J: TRBJ2-5; CDR3: CASSLAGDSGLRETQYF
V: TRBV11-2; J: TRBJ1-6; CDR3: CASSSVGAYNSPLHF
V: TRBV29-1; J: TRBJ2-1; CDR3: CSVIGYAGQAYNEQFF
V: TRBV7-8; J: TRBJ2-2; CDR3: CASSYPLGPSGANTGELFF
V: TRBV2; J: TRBJ1-5; CDR3: CASKGTGGQPQHF
V: TRBV9; J: TRBJ1-2; CDR3: CASSVDGESAGYTF
V: TRBV7-8; J: TRBJ2-1; CDR3: CASSSGLADDSSYNEQFF
V: TRBV19; J: TRBJ1-6; CDR3: CASREGLVNSPLHF
V: TRBV6-5; J: TRBJ1-2; CDR3: CASTFGTGGNYGYTF
V: TRBV6-4; J: TRBJ1-1; CDR3: CASKHWDRGFIMNTEAFF
V: TRBV6-5; J: TRBJ1-6; CDR3: CASSYSNRFNSPLHF
V: TRBV2; J: TRBJ1-6; CDR3: CARSTENSPLHF
V: TRBV29-1; J: TRBJ2-7; CDR3: CSVEDLEVGQYF
V: TRBV12-3/TRBV12-4; J: TRBJ2-1; CDR3: CASSLAFDEQFF
V: TRBV11-2; J: TRBJ2-3; CDR3: CASSLGASRVGHTDTQYF
V: TRBV27; J: TRBJ2-7; CDR3: CASSPGGAVPYEQYF
V: TRBV6-6; J: TRBJ2-3; CDR3: CASRPGQGETDTQYF
V: TRBV30; J: TRBJ2-5; CDR3: CAWSLTQEAPPPQETQYF
V: TRBV6-5; J: TRBJ1-3; CDR3: CASTETGVSGNTIYF
V: TRBV11-2; J: TRBJ1-2; CDR3: CASSLAEGEGGYTF
V: TRBV7-6; J: TRBJ1-2; CDR3: CASSLDVRDSRVKYYGYTF
V: TRBV28; J: TRBJ2-3; CDR3: CASRDTGGTDTQYF
V: TRBV2; J: TRBJ1-4; CDR3: CASNAGTIGEKLFF
V: TRBV5-1; J: TRBJ2-7; CDR3: CASSLERQGSSYEQYF
V: TRBV21-1; J: TRBJ2-3; CDR3: CASSILAGRNQCTDTQYF
V: TRBV5-4; J: TRBJ2-3; CDR3: CASSSRGAGDTQYF
V: TRBV11-2; J: TRBJ2-2; CDR3: CASSREVGGGTGELFF
V: TRBV18; J: TRBJ1-1; CDR3: CASSPFTGENTEAFF
V: TRBV19; J: TRBJ2-5; CDR3: CASSGQGRETQYF
V: TRBV7-2; J: TRBJ1-2; CDR3: CASSPTDRAPYGYTF
V: TRBV14; J: TRBJ1-2; CDR3: CASSQVGAYGYTF
V: TRBV2; J: TRBJ2-7; CDR3: CASRPGTPYEQYF